This T cell receptor beta chain is drawn from a study of cytomegalovirus exposure and HLA in healthy donors. Whole-study results and caveats: The authors later linked a missense DCLRE1C variant to TCR beta V- and J-gene trimming. The listing of some 170 TCR beta chains classed them as cytomegalovirus-associated.

There are a few counts of this clone. Its antigen is as yet unknown. In germline, CDR1 is SGHRS, CDR2 YFSETQ. V was clipped by 3 bases and J by 3 bases; unmatched bases: 8. The CDR3 length is 15 residues. 13 Jbeta primers and 60 Vbeta primers were used for the PCR. Measured with immunoSEQ multiplex PCR; TCRdb has only the in-frame clones, and not every one. Among 170,000 or so clones listed, 84% were seen once. The gene calls are TRBV5-1 and TRBJ2-7; 8 bases map to TRBD2. Sequences were obtained from PBMCs. The origin of this receptor is a man aged 45-60 years in good health and CMV-seropositive. The chain's CDR3 is CASSSGAGGGYEQYF. The CDR3 DNA follows: TGCGCCAGCAGCTCCGGAGCCGGGGGGGGCTACGAGCAGTACTTC.